The 22 T cell receptor beta chains below all came from one sample that was sequenced in a study of radiation and T cells in renal cell carcinoma. Repertoires were generated with immunoSEQ multiplex PCR, while TCRdb's copy carries only in-frame clones and drops some. The table lists around 140,000 clones, 86% of them singletons. Time point described: blood 4 weeks post-SBRT, at nephrectomy. As for treatment: 15 Gy SBRT to primary tumor, nephrectomy 4 weeks later. The source was blood, collected from a patient whose treatment included radiotherapy and nephrectomy. Receptor source: a woman aged 45 to 65 with renal cell carcinoma.

The gene calls are TRBV20-1 and TRBJ2-7; perhaps TRBD1 as D (5 bases). The CDR3 loop spans 10 amino acids. The germline V gene has CDR1 DFQATT and CDR2 SNEGSKA (reference sequence). The germline V and J ends were trimmed by 3 bases and 7 bases, with 7 bases remaining between them. CDR3 in DNA: TGCAGTGCTAGCCGACAGGAGCAGTACTTC. This gives the protein CSASRQEQYF.

The genes are TRBV4-3 and TRBJ2-7; D is perhaps TRBD1 (5 bases). Germline values: CDR1 LGHNA, CDR2 YSLEER. V shed 3 bases and J shed 0 bases, with 6 bases lying between them. The CDR3 is made up of 13 amino acids. In nucleotides, the CDR3 is TGCGCCAGCAGCCAGACAGCCTCCTACGAGCAGTACTTC. Protein sequence: CASSQTASYEQYF.

The chain joins TRBV7-2 to TRBJ2-3; unclear D gene. Trimming left V 6 bases short and J 3 bases short, with 16 bases between. The CDR3 is 15 amino acids. The germline V gene encodes CDR1 SGHTA and CDR2 FQGNSA. The CDR3: CASRSQSYRTDTQYF. The DNA for the CDR3 is TGTGCCAGCAGGTCCCAGAGTTATAGGACAGATACGCAGTATTTT.

This chain joins TRBV5-1 and TRBJ1-4; TRBD1 is a possible D gene (6 bases). The ends were cut back, 2 bases at V and 6 bases at J, with 11 bases in the middle. Per the germline V gene, CDR1 is SGHRS and CDR2 is YFSETQ. The CDR3 runs to 14 residues. CDR3 sequence: CASSFLQGDEKLFF. CDR3 DNA sequence: TGCGCCAGCAGCTTCCTACAGGGCGATGAAAAACTGTTTTTT.

This clone showed up just a few times. The gene calls are TRBV2 and TRBJ2-5; no firm D call. This CDR3 has 13 amino acids. Germline loops: CDR1 SNHLY, CDR2 FYNNEI. V was trimmed by 2 bases and J by 2 bases, leaving 6 bases between them. CDR3 loop: CASSESRQETQYF. CDR3 sequence (DNA): TGTGCCAGCAGTGAAAGCAGACAAGAGACCCAGTACTTC.

This clone was counted between two and nine times. The V call is TRBV7-2, the J call TRBJ1-2; a weak D match, TRBD1 (5 bases). The CDR3 has 15 amino acids. V lost 5 bases and J lost 2, with 15 bases in between. CDR1 and CDR2 from the germline V gene are SGHTA and FQGNSA. The CDR3 sequence is CASSENSGANYGYTF. In DNA form, the CDR3 reads TGTGCCAGCAGCGAGAACTCTGGGGCGAACTATGGCTACACCTTC.

The rearrangement links TRBV14 to TRBJ2-5; D is possibly TRBD1 or TRBD2 (7 bases each). V lost 1 base and J lost 7, with 19 bases in between. CDR3 length equals 16 residues. CDR1 is SGHDN and CDR2 is FVKESK in the germline V gene. CDR3: CASSQGIVTGRATQYF. The CDR3 DNA reads as TGTGCCAGCAGCCAAGGGATCGTGACAGGGAGGGCGACCCAGTACTTC.

The chain is built from TRBV6-5 and TRBJ1-5, with D uncertain. The V end lost 5 bases, the J end lost 2 bases, and 7 bases lay between the germline ends. This CDR3 is 13 amino acids long. Germline V CDR1 and CDR2: MNHEY, SVGAGI. Here the CDR3 reads CASSPGGNQPQHF. The CDR3 DNA reads as TGTGCCAGCAGTCCCGGGGGCAATCAGCCCCAGCATTTT.

The J gene is TRBJ2-2, the V gene TRBV6-5; 7 nucleotides line up with TRBD2. V shed 8 bases and J 1 base; nucleotides not matched to a gene: 1. From germline, CDR1 is MNHEY and CDR2 SVGAGI. CDR3 length equals 13 residues. The CDR3 reads CASLAGNTGELFF. As DNA, the CDR3 is TGTGCCAGCTTAGCGGGGAACACCGGGGAGCTGTTTTTT.

V usage is TRBV18 and J usage is TRBJ1-1; possibly TRBD1 for D (6 bases). The CDR3 is made up of 14 amino acids. CDR1 and CDR2 from the germline V gene are KGHSH and LQKENI. The germline V and J ends were trimmed by 6 bases and 2 bases, with 13 bases remaining between them. The DNA for the CDR3 is TGTGCCAGCTCTACAGGGCCAGCCAACACTGAAGCTTTCTTT. Protein: CASSTGPANTEAFF.

V and J are TRBV28 and TRBJ1-2; no clear D. Trimming stripped 5 bases from V and 0 bases from J, with 7 bases between. Germline lookup yields CDR1 MDHEN and CDR2 SYDVKM. CDR3 length: 13 amino acids. The DNA for the CDR3 is TGTGCCAGCAGTCAGCAGACTAACTATGGCTACACCTTC. Residues: CASSQQTNYGYTF.

This chain joins TRBV28 and TRBJ2-7; 7 bases align to TRBD1. The CDR3 runs 13 residues. J gave up 5 bases and V 8 bases, and 9 bases lay outside the gene matches. Germline V gives CDR1 MDHEN, CDR2 SYDVKM. As DNA, the CDR3 is TGTGCCAGCGCACCATACAGGGGCGACGAGCAGTACTTC. Its translation: CASAPYRGDEQYF.

The chain combines TRBV5-6 with TRBJ2-2, with TRBD2 identical over 11 bases. Germline values: CDR1 SGHDT, CDR2 YYEEEE. With V trimmed by 2 bases and J by 6 bases, 3 bases remained unmatched. The CDR3 covers 15 residues. The CDR3 sequence: CASSFTSGGSGELFF. The CDR3 DNA follows: TGTGCCAGCAGCTTTACTAGCGGGGGATCCGGGGAGCTGTTTTTT.

The chain recombines TRBV5-1 with TRBJ2-1, with 9 bases that match TRBD1. There are 16 residues in the CDR3. V lost 3 bases and J lost 7; bases outside the gene matches: 11. Germline-derived CDR1 and CDR2 are SGHRS and YFSETQ. The CDR3 sequence is CASSSGGTGQRNEQFF. Written as DNA, the CDR3 is TGCGCCAGCAGCTCCGGGGGGACAGGGCAGCGGAATGAGCAGTTCTTC.

The V call is TRBV6-5, the J call TRBJ2-7; 12 bases match TRBD1. CDR3 length equals 15 residues. Germline V gene sequence: CDR1 MNHEY, CDR2 SVGAGI. Trimming removed 6 bases from V and 5 bases from J; junction bases left unmatched: 8. The CDR3 coding sequence is TGTGCCAGCAGAGGGACAGGGGGCAAGAGTCACGAGCAGTACTTC. It yields the protein CASRGTGGKSHEQYF.

This chain connects TRBV7-9 to TRBJ2-7, with D possibly being TRBD2 (5 bases). CDR1 and CDR2 (germline): SEHNR, FQNEAQ (reference sequence). The germline V and J ends were trimmed by 1 base and 5 bases, with 12 bases remaining between them. This CDR3 has 14 amino acids. CDR3 residues: CASSLGGSTHEQYF. As DNA, the CDR3 is TGTGCCAGCAGCTTAGGTGGGAGCACTCACGAGCAGTACTTC.

The chain combines TRBV2 with TRBJ1-5; TRBD1 matches 7 bases. CDR3 length equals 14 residues. Germline values: CDR1 SNHLY, CDR2 FYNNEI. V shed 6 bases and J 2 bases; nucleotides not matched to a gene: 4. The chain's CDR3 is CASRVGTGNQPQHF. CDR3 nucleotide sequence: TGTGCCAGCAGAGTTGGGACAGGCAATCAGCCCCAGCATTTT.

The V gene is TRBV11-2, the J gene TRBJ1-5; 7 nucleotides agree with TRBD1. CDR1 is SGHAT and CDR2 is FQNNGV in the germline V gene. The ends lost 0 bases at V and 6 bases at J; junction bases unmatched: 14. The CDR3 loop spans 18 amino acids. The CDR3 DNA reads as TGTGCCAGCAGCTTAGAGGGCCTCGACAGGGTGAATGTTCAGCCCCAGCATTTT. Its translation: CASSLEGLDRVNVQPQHF.

CDR3 coding DNA: TGTGCCAGCAGTACCCTGGCGGTCGGCTACACCTTC. Its translation is CASSTLAVGYTF. The J gene is TRBJ1-2, the V gene TRBV6-6; D is unresolved. Deletions cut 5 bases from V and 8 bases from J, with 12 bases between. The CDR3 runs to 12 residues. From germline, CDR1 is MNHNY and CDR2 SVGAGI (reference sequence).

The rearrangement joins TRBV6-5 to TRBJ1-1; 7 bases line up with TRBD1. Trimming removed 6 bases from V and 7 bases from J; junction bases left unmatched: 5. Per the germline V gene, CDR1 is MNHEY and CDR2 is SVGAGI. There are 12 residues in the CDR3. The CDR3 loop is CASSPGTVEAFF. The CDR3 bases are TGTGCCAGCAGCCCCGGGACAGTTGAAGCTTTCTTT.

This clone appeared once. The chain uses TRBV5-1 and TRBJ2-3; 10 bases are a match to TRBD1. The V and J ends lost 3 bases and 6 bases, in that order; junction bases with no gene match: 10. The CDR3 runs to 16 residues. CDR1 and CDR2 from the germline V gene are SGHRS and YFSETQ. CDR3 sequence: CASSSLPGQGKDTQYF. Here the CDR3 DNA reads TGCGCCAGCAGCTCCCTTCCGGGACAGGGGAAGGATACGCAGTATTTT.

Here the CDR3 reads CASSSLDFDGQKETQYF. The CDR3 DNA reads TGTGCCAGCAGTTCCTTAGATTTTGACGGGCAGAAAGAGACCCAGTACTTC. V and J are TRBV28 and TRBJ2-5; D is uncertain. The V end was cut by 4 bases, the J end by 3 bases, with 21 bases between. CDR3 size: 17 residues. Germline CDR1 MDHEN, CDR2 SYDVKM.